Below, 14 T cell receptor beta chains from the same sample are listed, as sequenced in a study of vaccination and CD4 T cells after COVID-19 (dated by TCRdb to the early 2020s). Which antigens these TCRs recognize remains unknown. The method was PCR. TCRdb shows the sequencer as Illumina iSeq 100. TCR sequencing of DNA from cultured CD4+ T cells used the Oncomine TCR Beta short-read assay at the Johns Hopkins FTIC core. In TCRdb, the public reads were trimmed at Q25 with fastp and aligned with MiXCR, with productive beta chains retained. Identical CDR3 protein sequences are pooled into one entry, listed with their most common genes and DNA. This sample holds more than 10,000 distinct CDR3 sequences; about 50% were observed only once. The ten largest clones represent around 13% of the sample. The treatment or condition label corresponds to: approximately nine-day PBMC culture with coronavirus spike peptide pools or control peptides (ViraFEST assay).

Sequences were obtained from CD4+ T cells from blood, cultured in vitro. The receptors were sampled from a human donor who had recovered from COVID-19.

The J gene is TRBJ2-7, the V gene TRBV24-1, with unresolved D. V lost 8 bases, J lost 0 bases, and 13 bases lay in between. Germline assignment: CDR1 KGHDR and CDR2 SFDVKD. This CDR3 has 14 amino acids. Here the CDR3 DNA reads TGTGCCACCAATCGGGCAGTGAGCTCCTACGAGCAGTACTTC. Its protein is CATNRAVSSYEQYF.

This clonotype turned up a few times. The chain couples TRBV7-9 to TRBJ1-2, with no clear D. The CDR3 spans 15 residues. The V end lost 2 bases, the J end lost 4 bases, and 14 bases lay between the germline ends. Germline CDR1 reads SEHNR; CDR2 reads FQNEAQ (reference sequence). CDR3 nucleotides: TGTGCCAGCAGCTTACCGTCTGTTCGAGCCTATGGCTACACCTTC. Residues: CASSLPSVRAYGYTF.

The genes are TRBV20-1 and TRBJ1-1, with D possibly matching TRBD1 (6 bases). This CDR3 has 14 residues. The germline V gene has CDR1 DFQATT and CDR2 SNEGSKA (reference sequence). The V end lost 4 bases, the J end lost 4 bases, and 16 bases lay between the germline ends. CDR3 in amino acids: CSAKSSGASTEAFF. DNA of the CDR3: TGCAGTGCTAAGTCTTCGGGGGCAAGCACTGAAGCTTTCTTT.

This clonotype is medium-sized in the sample. In nucleotides, the CDR3 is TGTGCCAGCAGCCGGAACCCCGGGACCGCCTACGAGCAGTACTTC. Encoded protein: CASSRNPGTAYEQYF. V is TRBV6-1 and J is TRBJ2-7; D might be TRBD1 or TRBD2, each matching 5 bases. The V and J ends lost 6 bases and 2 bases respectively, with 17 bases between them. CDR3 size: 15 residues. Germline CDR1 and CDR2: MNHNS and SASEGT.

This clonotype turned up a few times. The rearrangement uses TRBV30 and TRBJ2-2, with 7 positions matching TRBD1. Germline trimming cut 3 bases from V and 6 bases from J; bases unmatched to any gene: 10. The germline V gene encodes CDR1 GTSNPN and CDR2 SVGIG (reference sequence). The CDR3 loop spans 15 amino acids. CDR3 protein: CAWSAGTQGAGELFF. The CDR3 coding sequence is TGTGCCTGGAGCGCCGGGACCCAGGGGGCCGGGGAGCTGTTTTTT.

This clonotype turned up a few times. The chain recombines TRBV5-4 with TRBJ1-4, with D maybe TRBD1 (6 bases). The CDR3 length is 16 residues. CDR1 is SGHNT, CDR2 YYREEE, per germline (reference sequence). Trimming removed 4 bases from V and 8 bases from J, with 21 bases in between. This chain's CDR3 is CASSAGPQGRSEKLFF. The CDR3 nucleotides are TGTGCCAGCAGCGCAGGCCCGCAGGGGAGAAGCGAAAAACTGTTTTTT. The whole variable domain, remainder taken from reference TRBV5-4 and TRBJ1-4, is ETGVTQSPTHLIKTRGQQVTLRCSSQSGHNTVSWYQQALGQGPQFIFQYYREEENGRGNFPPRFSGLQFPNYSSELNVNALELDDSALYLCASSAGPQGRSEKLFFGSGTQLSVL.

V usage is TRBV20-1 and J usage is TRBJ2-5; D unclear. With 3 bases removed from V and 1 base from J, the gap between germline ends came to 18 bases. The CDR3 spans 16 residues. Germline V gene lookup returns CDR1 DFQATT and CDR2 SNEGSKA (reference sequence). CDR3 sequence reads: CSASIPEGVLQETQYF. CDR3 nucleotide sequence: TGCAGTGCTAGCATCCCTGAAGGCGTCCTCCAAGAGACCCAGTACTTC.

This chain links TRBV30 with TRBJ2-2; tentatively, D is TRBD1 (6 bases). The CDR3 runs to 17 residues. The ends were cut back, 2 bases at V and 7 bases at J, with 23 bases in the middle. CDR1 GTSNPN and CDR2 SVGIG come from the germline V gene (reference sequence). CDR3 sequence: CAWSPHPSTGSGGELFF. CDR3 bases: TGTGCCTGGAGTCCACACCCCTCTACAGGGTCAGGCGGGGAGCTGTTTTTT.

The rearrangement joins TRBV19 to TRBJ2-7; 11 bases align to TRBD2. There are 18 residues in the CDR3. Germline lookup yields CDR1 LNHDA and CDR2 SQIVND (reference sequence). The V gene end was trimmed by 7 bases and the J gene end by 3 bases; junction bases not matched to a gene: 17. The CDR3 DNA is TGTGCCAGTACCCCAGGGTACCTAGCGGGGGGTCACAGCTACGAGCAGTACTTC. It codes for CASTPGYLAGGHSYEQYF.

This clonotype was recorded a few times. The chain employs TRBV27 and TRBJ1-2, with TRBD1 matching 8 bases. The ends lost 8 bases at V and 1 base at J; junction bases unmatched: 9. CDR1 MNHEY and CDR2 SMNVEV come from the germline V gene (reference sequence). CDR3 length equals 15 residues. The DNA for the CDR3 is TGTGCCAGCGCGACTGGGACAGGCGATAACTATGGCTACACCTTC. Translating it yields CASATGTGDNYGYTF.

The chain is built from TRBV5-1 and TRBJ2-1, with D perhaps TRBD1 (6 bases). The V gene's germline CDR1 is SGHRS and CDR2 YFSETQ. V lost 5 bases and J 3 bases, leaving 9 bases between the germline ends. The CDR3 has 13 amino acids. CDR3 nucleotides: TGCGCCAGCAGGAGAGGGGGCTACAATGAGCAGTTCTTC. This encodes CASRRGGYNEQFF.

This clonotype was observed a few times. The chain combines TRBV11-2 with TRBJ2-5, with D maybe TRBD1 (6 bases). With 0 bases removed from V and 5 bases from J, the gap between germline ends came to 10 bases. The V gene's germline CDR1 is SGHAT and CDR2 FQNNGV. This CDR3 is 14 amino acids long. CDR3 sequence reads: CASSLDRQVETQYF. CDR3 DNA: TGTGCCAGCAGCTTAGATAGACAGGTGGAGACCCAGTACTTC.

This chain uses TRBV7-9 with TRBJ2-3; tentatively, D is TRBD1 (6 bases). The V end lost 3 bases, the J end lost 2 bases, and 15 bases lay between the germline ends. The CDR3 covers 16 residues. In germline, CDR1 is SEHNR, CDR2 FQNEAQ (reference sequence). The CDR3: CASSFGQPIVTDTQYF. The CDR3 DNA sequence: TGTGCCAGCAGCTTCGGACAGCCGATAGTCACAGATACGCAGTATTTT. The variable domain in full, with the rest retrieved from reference TRBV7-9 and TRBJ2-3, is DTGVSQNPRHKITKRGQNVTFRCDPISEHNRLYWYRQTLGQGPEFLTYFQNEAQLEKSRLLSDRFSAERPKGSFSTLEIQRTEQGDSAMYLCASSFGQPIVTDTQYFGPGTRLTVL.

The rearrangement links TRBV6-1 to TRBJ2-7; a weak D match, TRBD1 (6 bases). V was pared by 11 bases and J by 2 bases, with 16 bases between. CDR1 MNHNS and CDR2 SASEGT come from the germline V gene. This CDR3 is 13 amino acids long. In nucleotides, the CDR3 is TGTGCCTCAGGGGCGGTGAATACCTACGAGCAGTACTTC. Translating it yields CASGAVNTYEQYF.